This T cell receptor beta chain comes out of a study of blood T cell repertoires in COVID-19. In the source study's methods: Estimates of nucleated cell counts were drawn from the amplification of reference gene primers. TCRdb's table, derived via immunoSEQ multiplex PCR, lists solely in-frame clones and lacks some. Clonal size and the V and J genes are those of that table, whereas D and trimming came from the DNA. The sample lists a few hundred thousand clones, 90% occurring once. Recruited during active infection, patients (from Seattle) were subsequently followed longitudinally. Germline assignment: CDR1 MDHEN and CDR2 SYDVKM. V gave up 2 bases and J gave up 6 bases; unmatched junction bases: 3. The CDR3 loop spans 16 amino acids.

The receptor was isolated from a woman between 25 and 40 years old with COVID-19, enrolled during active disease. The chain has TRBV28 and TRBJ2-2, with 13 nucleotides matching TRBD2. The sequenced sample consisted of peripheral blood. Here the CDR3 DNA reads TGTGCCAGCAGTTTACCGGGACTAGCGGGACCCGGGGAGCTGTTTTTT. Translated: CASSLPGLAGPGELFF.